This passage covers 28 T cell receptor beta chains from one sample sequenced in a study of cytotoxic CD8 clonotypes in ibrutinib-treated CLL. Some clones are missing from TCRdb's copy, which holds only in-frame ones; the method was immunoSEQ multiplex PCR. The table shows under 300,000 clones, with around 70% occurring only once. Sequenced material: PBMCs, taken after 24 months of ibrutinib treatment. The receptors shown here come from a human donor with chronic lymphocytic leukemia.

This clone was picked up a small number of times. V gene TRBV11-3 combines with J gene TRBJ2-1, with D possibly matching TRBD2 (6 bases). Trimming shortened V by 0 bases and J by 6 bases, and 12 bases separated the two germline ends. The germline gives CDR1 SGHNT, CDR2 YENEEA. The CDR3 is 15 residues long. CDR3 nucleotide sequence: TGTGCCAGCAGCTTAGAAGAGGGAGGCCTCAATGAGCAGTTCTTC. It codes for CASSLEEGGLNEQFF.

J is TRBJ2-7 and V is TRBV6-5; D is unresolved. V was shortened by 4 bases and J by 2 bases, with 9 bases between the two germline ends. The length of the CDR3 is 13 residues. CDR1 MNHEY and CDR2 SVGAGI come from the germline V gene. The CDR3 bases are TGTGCCAGCAGTTCACAGAATCCCTACGAGCAGTACTTC. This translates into CASSSQNPYEQYF.

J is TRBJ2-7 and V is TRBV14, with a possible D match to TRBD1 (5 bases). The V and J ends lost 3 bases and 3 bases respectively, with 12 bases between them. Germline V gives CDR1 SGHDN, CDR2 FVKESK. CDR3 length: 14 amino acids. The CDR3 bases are TGTGCCAGCAGCCAGTCAGGGCTGGACTACGAGCAGTACTTC. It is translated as CASSQSGLDYEQYF.

The CDR3 nucleotides are TGTGCCAGCAGCCAAGGGGAAGACTTAGGGCCCCAGCATTTT. Translation gives CASSQGEDLGPQHF. The V gene is TRBV4-2, the J gene TRBJ1-5, with D hard to call. In germline, CDR1 is LGHNA, CDR2 YNFKEQ. V was clipped by 1 base and J by 9 bases, with 13 bases between them. This CDR3 is built from 14 residues.

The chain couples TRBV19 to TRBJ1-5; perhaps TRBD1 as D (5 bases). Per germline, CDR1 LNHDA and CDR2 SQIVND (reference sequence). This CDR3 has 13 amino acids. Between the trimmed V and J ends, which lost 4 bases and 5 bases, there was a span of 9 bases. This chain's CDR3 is CASSTQVDQPQHF. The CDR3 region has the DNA TGTGCCAGTAGTACACAGGTAGATCAGCCCCAGCATTTT. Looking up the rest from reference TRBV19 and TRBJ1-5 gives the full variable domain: DGGITQSPKYLFRKEGQNVTLSCEQNLNHDAMYWYRQDPGQGLRLIYYSQIVNDFQKGDIAEGYSVSREKKESFPLTVTSAQKNPTAFYLCASSTQVDQPQHFGDGTRLSIL.

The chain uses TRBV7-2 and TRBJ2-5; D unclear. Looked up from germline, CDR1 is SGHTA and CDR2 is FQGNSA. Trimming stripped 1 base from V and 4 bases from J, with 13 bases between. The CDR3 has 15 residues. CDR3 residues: CASSLVVSRRETQYF. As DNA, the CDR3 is TGTGCCAGCAGCTTAGTGGTTAGTAGGCGAGAGACCCAGTACTTC. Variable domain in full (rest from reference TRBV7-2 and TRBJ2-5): GAGVSQSPSNKVTEKGKDVELRCDPISGHTALYWYRQSLGQGLEFLIYFQGNSAPDKSGLPSDRFSAERTGGSVSTLTIQRTQQEDSAVYLCASSLVVSRRETQYFGPGTRLLVL.

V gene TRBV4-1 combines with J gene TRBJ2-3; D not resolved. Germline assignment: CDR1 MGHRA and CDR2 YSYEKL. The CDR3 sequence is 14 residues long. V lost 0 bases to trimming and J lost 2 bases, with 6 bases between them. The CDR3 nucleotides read TGCGCCAGCAGCCAAGACCCGATCACAGATACGCAGTATTTT. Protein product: CASSQDPITDTQYF.

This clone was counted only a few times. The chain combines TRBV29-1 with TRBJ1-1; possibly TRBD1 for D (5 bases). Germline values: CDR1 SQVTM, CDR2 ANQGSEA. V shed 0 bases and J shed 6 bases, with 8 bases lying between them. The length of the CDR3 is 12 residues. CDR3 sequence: CSVEDAGPEAFF. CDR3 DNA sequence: TGCAGCGTTGAAGATGCGGGGCCTGAAGCTTTCTTT.

The CDR3 DNA is TGCGCCAGCAGCGGCAAGGGACTAGCGGGAGGATCCTACGAGCAGTACTTC. Amino acids: CASSGKGLAGGSYEQYF. The rearrangement uses TRBV5-1 and TRBJ2-7, with 15 bases lining up with TRBD2. V shed 4 bases and J 1 base; nucleotides not matched to a gene: 6. Germline-derived CDR1 and CDR2 are SGHRS and YFSETQ. This CDR3 has 17 residues.

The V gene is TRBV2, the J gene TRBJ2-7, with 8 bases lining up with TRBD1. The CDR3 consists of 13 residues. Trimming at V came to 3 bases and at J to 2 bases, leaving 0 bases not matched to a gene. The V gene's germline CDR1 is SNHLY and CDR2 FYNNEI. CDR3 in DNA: TGTGCCAGCAGTGAGGACAGGGCCTACGAGCAGTACTTC. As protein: CASSEDRAYEQYF.

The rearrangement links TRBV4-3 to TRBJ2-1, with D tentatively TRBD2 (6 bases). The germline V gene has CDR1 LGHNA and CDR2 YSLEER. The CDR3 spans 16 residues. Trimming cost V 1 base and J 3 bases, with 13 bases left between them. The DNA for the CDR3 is TGCGCCAGCAGCCAAGTCAGGTCTAGCGTCTACAATGAGCAGTTCTTC. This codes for CASSQVRSSVYNEQFF.

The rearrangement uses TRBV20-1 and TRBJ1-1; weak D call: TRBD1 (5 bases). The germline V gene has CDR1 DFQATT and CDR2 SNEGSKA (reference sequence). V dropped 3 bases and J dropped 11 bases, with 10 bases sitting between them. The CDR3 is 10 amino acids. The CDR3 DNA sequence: TGCAGTGCTAGGTCAGGGAAGGCTTTCTTT. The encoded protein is CSARSGKAFF.

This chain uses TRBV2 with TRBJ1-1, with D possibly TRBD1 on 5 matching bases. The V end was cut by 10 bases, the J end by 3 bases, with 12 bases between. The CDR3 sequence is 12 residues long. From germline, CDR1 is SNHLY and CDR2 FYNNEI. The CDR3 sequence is CATGGLYTEAFF. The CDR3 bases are TGTGCCACCGGGGGACTATACACTGAAGCTTTCTTT.

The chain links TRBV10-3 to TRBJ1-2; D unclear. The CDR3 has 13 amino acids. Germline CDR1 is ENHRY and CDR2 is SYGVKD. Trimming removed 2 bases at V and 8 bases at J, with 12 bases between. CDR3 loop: CAISEGGLGGYTF. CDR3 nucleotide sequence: TGTGCCATCAGTGAGGGCGGGCTTGGGGGCTACACCTTC.

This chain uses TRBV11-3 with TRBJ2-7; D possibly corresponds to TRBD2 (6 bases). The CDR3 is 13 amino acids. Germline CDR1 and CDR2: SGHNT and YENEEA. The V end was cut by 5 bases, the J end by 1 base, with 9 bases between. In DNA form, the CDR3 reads TGTGCCAGCAGCCTCCGGGGGTCCTACGAGCAGTACTTC. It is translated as CASSLRGSYEQYF. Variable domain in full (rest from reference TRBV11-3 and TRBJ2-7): EAGVVQSPRYKIIEKKQPVAFWCNPISGHNTLYWYLQNLGQGPELLIRYENEEAVDDSQLPKDRFSAERLKGVDSTLKIQPAELGDSAVYLCASSLRGSYEQYFGPGTRLTVT.

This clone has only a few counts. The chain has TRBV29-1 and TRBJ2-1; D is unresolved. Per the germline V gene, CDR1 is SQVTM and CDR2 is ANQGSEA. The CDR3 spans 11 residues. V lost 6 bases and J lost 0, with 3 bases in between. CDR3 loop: CSVSSYNEQFF. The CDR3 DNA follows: TGCAGCGTCAGCTCCTACAATGAGCAGTTCTTC.

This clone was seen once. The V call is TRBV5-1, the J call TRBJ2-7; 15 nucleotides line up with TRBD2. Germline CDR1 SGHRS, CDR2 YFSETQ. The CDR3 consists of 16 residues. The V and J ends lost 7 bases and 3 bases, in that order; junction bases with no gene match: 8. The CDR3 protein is CASLGLAGGGGYEQYF. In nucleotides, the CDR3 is TGCGCCAGCCTGGGACTAGCGGGAGGTGGTGGCTACGAGCAGTACTTC.

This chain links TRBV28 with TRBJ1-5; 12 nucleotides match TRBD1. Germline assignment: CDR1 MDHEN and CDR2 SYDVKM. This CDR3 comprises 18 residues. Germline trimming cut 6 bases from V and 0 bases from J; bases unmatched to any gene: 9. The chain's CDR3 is CASSLGQGALYSNQPQHF. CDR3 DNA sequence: TGTGCCAGCAGCTTGGGACAGGGGGCACTATATAGCAATCAGCCCCAGCATTTT.

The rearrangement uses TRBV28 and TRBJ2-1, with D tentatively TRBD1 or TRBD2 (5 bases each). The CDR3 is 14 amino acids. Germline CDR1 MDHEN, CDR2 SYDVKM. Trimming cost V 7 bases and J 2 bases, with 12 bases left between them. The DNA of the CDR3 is TGTGCCAGCACCACCTCGGGGCCCTACAATGAGCAGTTCTTC. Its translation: CASTTSGPYNEQFF.

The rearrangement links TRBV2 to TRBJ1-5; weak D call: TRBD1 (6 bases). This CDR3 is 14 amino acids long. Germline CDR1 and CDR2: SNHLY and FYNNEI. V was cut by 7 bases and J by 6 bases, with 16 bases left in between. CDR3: CASTGQGDTQPQHF. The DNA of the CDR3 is TGTGCCAGCACCGGGCAAGGGGACACTCAGCCCCAGCATTTT.

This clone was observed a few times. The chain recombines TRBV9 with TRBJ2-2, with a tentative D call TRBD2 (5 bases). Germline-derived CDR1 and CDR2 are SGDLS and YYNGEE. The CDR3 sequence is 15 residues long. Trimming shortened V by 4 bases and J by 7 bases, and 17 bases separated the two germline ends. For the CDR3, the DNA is TGTGCCAGCAGCATTCCCGGACTGGATGGCGGGGAGCTGTTTTTT. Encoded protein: CASSIPGLDGGELFF.

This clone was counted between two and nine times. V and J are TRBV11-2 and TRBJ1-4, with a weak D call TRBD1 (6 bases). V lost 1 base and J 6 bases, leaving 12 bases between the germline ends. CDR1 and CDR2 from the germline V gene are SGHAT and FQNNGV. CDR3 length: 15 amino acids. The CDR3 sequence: CASSLAPGADEKLFF. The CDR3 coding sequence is TGTGCCAGCAGCTTAGCGCCAGGGGCGGATGAAAAACTGTTTTTT.

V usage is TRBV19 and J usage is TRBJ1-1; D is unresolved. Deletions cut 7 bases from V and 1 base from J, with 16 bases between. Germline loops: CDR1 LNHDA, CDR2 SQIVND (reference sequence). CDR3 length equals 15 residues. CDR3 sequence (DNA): TGTGCCAGTACCCCACTGTTTGGTACGAACACTGAAGCTTTCTTT. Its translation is CASTPLFGTNTEAFF.

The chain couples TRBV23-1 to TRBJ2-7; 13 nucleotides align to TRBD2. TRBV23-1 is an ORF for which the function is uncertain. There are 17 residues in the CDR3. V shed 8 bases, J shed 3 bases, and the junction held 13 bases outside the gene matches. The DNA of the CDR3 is TGCGCCAGCGGATTGGGACTAGCGGGACGTAAGCTCTACGAGCAGTACTTC. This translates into CASGLGLAGRKLYEQYF.

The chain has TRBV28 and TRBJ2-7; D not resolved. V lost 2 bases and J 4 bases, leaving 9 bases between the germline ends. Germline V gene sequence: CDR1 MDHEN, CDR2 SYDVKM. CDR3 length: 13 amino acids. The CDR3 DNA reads TGTGCCAGCAGTTTAAGCTGGGGATACGAGCAGTACTTC. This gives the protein CASSLSWGYEQYF.

The CDR3 DNA sequence: TGTGCCAGCAGCCGGACAGGGACCACCGGAAACACCATATATTTT. Translation: CASSRTGTTGNTIYF. The genes are TRBV7-2 and TRBJ1-3; 8 bases align to TRBD1. The CDR3 runs 15 residues. The ends lost 5 bases at V and 4 bases at J; junction bases unmatched: 7. Germline CDR1 and CDR2: SGHTA and FQGNSA.

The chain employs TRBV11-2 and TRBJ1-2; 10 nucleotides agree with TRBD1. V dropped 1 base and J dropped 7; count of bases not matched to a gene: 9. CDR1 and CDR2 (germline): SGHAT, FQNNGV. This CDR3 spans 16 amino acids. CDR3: CASSLAGTGDEAGYTF. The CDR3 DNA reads TGTGCCAGCAGCTTAGCGGGGACAGGGGATGAGGCTGGCTACACCTTC.

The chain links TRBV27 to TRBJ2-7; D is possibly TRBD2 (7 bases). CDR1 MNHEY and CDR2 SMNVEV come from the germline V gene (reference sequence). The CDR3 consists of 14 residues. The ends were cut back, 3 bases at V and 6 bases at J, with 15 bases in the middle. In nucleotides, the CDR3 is TGTGCCAGCAGTTTCTCCGGGGGGCGTTTCGAGCAGTACTTC. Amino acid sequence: CASSFSGGRFEQYF.